Below, 16 T cell receptor beta chains from the same sample are listed, as sequenced in a study of CD8 T cells in Susac syndrome. Roughly 0.5 to 1 ug RNA was reverse transcribed with random hexamers. TCRdb recomputed calls from the immunoSEQ multiplex PCR reads with MiXCR, one row per CDR3 protein. The profile shows roughly 110,000 distinct CDR3 sequences, approximately 93% of them singletons. The sequenced sample was CD8+ T cells from PBMCs. These receptors were obtained from a human donor with Susac syndrome.

The chain joins TRBV6-1 to TRBJ2-7; 7 nucleotides match TRBD1. V lost 6 bases, J lost 8 bases, and 22 bases stayed unmatched. CDR3 length: 17 residues. Germline values: CDR1 MNHNS, CDR2 SASEGT. For the CDR3, the DNA is TGTGCCAGCAGACCCGGGACAGCGGAAGGCGTACGAGAAAAGCAGTACTTC. Translating gives CASRPGTAEGVREKQYF.

This clonotype was recorded a few times. The chain links TRBV29-1 to TRBJ2-7; the D is unclear. The germline V and J ends were trimmed by 7 bases and 0 bases, with 13 bases remaining between them. CDR1 and CDR2 (germline): SQVTM, ANQGSEA. CDR3 length: 13 residues. CDR3 in DNA: TGCAGCGCGAATATACGAAGCTCCTACGAGCAGTACTTC. Protein product: CSANIRSSYEQYF.

This chain connects TRBV7-9 to TRBJ2-7, with D unresolved. In germline, CDR1 is SEHNR, CDR2 FQNEAQ (reference sequence). Trimming pared 11 bases from V and 0 bases from J, leaving 14 bases between. The CDR3 runs 13 residues. The DNA for the CDR3 is TGTGCCGGCGTTCCGTACTACTCCTACGAGCAGTACTTC. Its protein is CAGVPYYSYEQYF.

V and J are TRBV20-1 and TRBJ2-3; D may match TRBD1 or TRBD2 (5 bases each). CDR3 length: 17 amino acids. V gave up 3 bases and J gave up 2 bases, with 21 bases separating them. Germline lookup yields CDR1 DFQATT and CDR2 SNEGSKA (reference sequence). The CDR3 DNA follows: TGCAGTGCTAGTCTCTTCGAGGAGGTGGGGGACACAGATACGCAGTATTTT. Translated: CSASLFEEVGDTDTQYF.

The chain is built from TRBV13 and TRBJ2-5, with D possibly being TRBD1 or TRBD2 (5 bases each). Germline CDR1 is PRHDT and CDR2 is FYEKMQ (reference sequence). V lost 1 base, J lost 2 bases, and 8 bases lay in between. The CDR3 is 14 residues long. The CDR3 bases are TGTGCCAGCAGCTTAGTTGGGGGACAAGAGACCCAGTACTTC. It translates to CASSLVGGQETQYF.

This chain connects TRBV16 to TRBJ1-1; D gene unclear. Trimming took off 3 bases at V and 6 bases at J, with 8 bases between the two ends. CDR3 length equals 12 residues. Germline V gene sequence: CDR1 KGHSY, CDR2 FQNENV. The CDR3 DNA is TGTGCCAGCAGCCAGGATGGGGCTGAAGCTTTCTTT. Protein sequence: CASSQDGAEAFF.

This clonotype was observed a handful of times. This chain links TRBV27 with TRBJ2-7, with 7 positions matching TRBD1. With V trimmed by 5 bases and J by 2 bases, 6 bases remained unmatched. Germline V gene lookup returns CDR1 MNHEY and CDR2 SMNVEV (reference sequence). This CDR3 has 14 amino acids. CDR3 residues: CASSPLDRAYEQYF. The CDR3 region has the DNA TGTGCCAGCAGTCCTTTAGACAGGGCCTACGAGCAGTACTTC.

The genes are TRBV6-1 and TRBJ2-5, with a weak D call TRBD2 (7 bases). The CDR3 consists of 16 residues. Per the germline V gene, CDR1 is MNHNS and CDR2 is SASEGT. V lost 2 bases and J lost 2, with 15 bases in between. CDR3: CASSERKGGTQETQYF. In DNA, the CDR3 is TGTGCCAGCAGTGAAAGAAAGGGGGGGACACAAGAGACCCAGTACTTC.

This clonotype was picked up one time. This chain uses TRBV3-1 with TRBJ2-5; 7 bases match TRBD2. V was clipped by 4 bases and J by 3 bases; unmatched bases: 2. The CDR3 runs 13 residues. The V gene's germline CDR1 is LGHDT and CDR2 YNNKEL (reference sequence). CDR3 region: CASSRAGEETQYF. CDR3 DNA sequence: TGTGCCAGCAGCCGCGCGGGGGAAGAGACCCAGTACTTC.

The chain combines TRBV19 with TRBJ1-1, with a tentative D call TRBD1 (5 bases). V lost 3 bases and J lost 1, with 9 bases in between. This CDR3 region has 14 residues. Germline lookup yields CDR1 LNHDA and CDR2 SQIVND (reference sequence). The CDR3: CASSMIGQNTEAFF. The CDR3 region has the DNA TGTGCCAGTAGTATGATCGGACAGAACACTGAAGCTTTCTTT.

This clonotype was seen only once. This rearrangement joins TRBV7-3 to TRBJ2-1; the match to TRBD1 covers 7 bases. Germline trimming cut 5 bases from V and 7 bases from J; bases unmatched to any gene: 11. CDR3 length equals 15 residues. In germline, CDR1 is SGHTA, CDR2 FQGTGA. The CDR3 sequence is CASSPAAGGMNEQFF. In DNA, the CDR3 is TGTGCCAGCAGCCCAGCGGCAGGGGGTATGAATGAGCAGTTCTTC.

This chain joins TRBV27 and TRBJ2-3; the D gene is possibly TRBD1 (6 bases). The CDR3 consists of 13 residues. With 5 bases removed from V and 6 bases from J, the gap between germline ends came to 12 bases. The germline V gene has CDR1 MNHEY and CDR2 SMNVEV (reference sequence). The CDR3 DNA sequence: TGTGCCAGCAGTCCGGCCACAGGGGATACGCAGTATTTT. Its translation is CASSPATGDTQYF.

The CDR3 DNA reads as TGTGCCAGCAGGGGGATCAACTATGGCTACACCTTC. Protein sequence: CASRGINYGYTF. The chain recombines TRBV7-9 with TRBJ1-2; the D is unclear. Trimming cost V 6 bases and J 2 bases, with 7 bases left between them. CDR3 length: 12 residues. Germline V gene data show CDR1 as SEHNR and CDR2 as FQNEAQ (reference sequence).

V and J are TRBV4-1 and TRBJ2-1; the match to TRBD1 covers 8 bases. The CDR3 runs 17 residues. The ends lost 3 bases at V and 5 bases at J; junction bases unmatched: 12. Per the germline V gene, CDR1 is MGHRA and CDR2 is YSYEKL. As DNA, the CDR3 is TGCGCCAGCAGCCAGCGCCTCCCGGGACAGGTAAACAATGAGCAGTTCTTC. This gives the protein CASSQRLPGQVNNEQFF.

The rearrangement links TRBV10-1 to TRBJ1-1, with TRBD1 identical over 7 bases. In germline, CDR1 is WNHNN, CDR2 SYGVQD (reference sequence). Trimming took 2 bases from V and 3 from J; bases not matched to a gene: 3. The CDR3 has 14 residues. Written as DNA, the CDR3 is TGCGCCAGCAGTGAGACAGGGGTTCACACTGAAGCTTTCTTT. Translated, it gives CASSETGVHTEAFF.

This chain links TRBV6-5 with TRBJ1-2, with D tentatively TRBD1 (6 bases). Trimming pared 6 bases from V and 7 bases from J, leaving 15 bases between. The CDR3 runs to 13 residues. Germline CDR1 and CDR2: MNHEY and SVGAGI. The CDR3 region is CASRGNRAGGYTF. CDR3 coding DNA: TGTGCCAGCAGGGGGAACAGGGCTGGTGGCTACACCTTC.